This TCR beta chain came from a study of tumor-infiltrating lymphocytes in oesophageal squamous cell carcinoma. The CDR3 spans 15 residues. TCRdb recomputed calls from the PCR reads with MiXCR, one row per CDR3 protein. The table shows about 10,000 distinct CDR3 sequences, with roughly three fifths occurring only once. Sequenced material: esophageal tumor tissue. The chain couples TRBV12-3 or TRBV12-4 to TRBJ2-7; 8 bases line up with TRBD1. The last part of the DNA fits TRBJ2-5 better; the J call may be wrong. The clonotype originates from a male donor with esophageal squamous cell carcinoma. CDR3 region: CASSPLGQGRGTQYF. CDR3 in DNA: TGTGCCAGCAGTCCACTTGGACAGGGAAGAGGGACCCAGTACTTC.